One and the same sample provided the 11 T cell receptor beta chains below, sequenced in a study of blood T cell repertoires in COVID-19. This table comes from immunoSEQ multiplex PCR, and its TCRdb copy is limited to in-frame clones, with some not included. The sample has about 140,000 clones, around 80% seen once. The specimen was peripheral blood. Receptors originate from a woman aged 50 to 60 with acute or convalescent COVID-19.

This clone was observed a handful of times. Other DNA sequences in the same sample also yield this CDR3. The chain employs TRBV28 and TRBJ1-1; D ambiguous. Trimming removed 6 bases from V and 3 bases from J, with 8 bases in between. The CDR3 consists of 12 residues. CDR1 and CDR2 from the germline V gene are MDHEN and SYDVKM. The CDR3 coding sequence is TGTGCCAGCAGCCGTCAGGACACTGAAGCTTTCTTT. It specifies CASSRQDTEAFF.

V usage is TRBV7-8 and J usage is TRBJ2-7, with D possibly TRBD2 on 5 matching bases. V was pared by 3 bases and J by 3 bases, with 18 bases between. The CDR3 has 16 residues. Germline CDR1 reads SGHVS; CDR2 reads FQNEAQ. The CDR3 nucleotides read TGTGCCAGCAGCTTGAGTCCGGGGATGATTTTCTACGAGCAGTACTTC. Its protein product is CASSLSPGMIFYEQYF.

The chain has TRBV24-1 and TRBJ1-1; 8 bases match TRBD1. Germline V CDR1 and CDR2: KGHDR, SFDVKD. The V and J ends lost 7 bases and 0 bases, in that order; junction bases with no gene match: 3. The CDR3 extends over 14 amino acids. As DNA, the CDR3 is TGTGCCACCAGGGGGACAGGCATGAACACTGAAGCTTTCTTT. It yields the protein CATRGTGMNTEAFF.

This chain links TRBV3-1 (or the pseudogene TRBV3-2) with TRBJ1-5; a possible D gene is TRBD1 (5 bases). The CDR3 is 16 amino acids. Deletions cut 1 base from V and 1 base from J, with 11 bases between. Germline-derived CDR1 and CDR2 are LGHDT and YNNKEL (reference sequence). The CDR3 sequence is CASSQANRGSNQPQHF. In DNA, the CDR3 is TGTGCCAGCAGCCAAGCAAATAGGGGCAGCAATCAGCCCCAGCATTTT.

This clone was seen once. The chain links TRBV11-3 to TRBJ2-1; 12 nucleotides agree with TRBD2. Germline lookup yields CDR1 SGHNT and CDR2 YENEEA. The CDR3 has 16 residues. V lost 0 bases, J lost 6 bases, and 3 bases stayed unmatched. DNA for the CDR3: TGTGCCAGCAGCTTAGAAACTAGCGGGGGGTCCAATGAGCAGTTCTTC. Amino acids: CASSLETSGGSNEQFF.

The V and J genes are TRBV30 and TRBJ1-6; 10 nucleotides line up with TRBD1. CDR3 length: 14 amino acids. V lost 0 bases, J lost 11 bases, and 4 bases stayed unmatched. Per germline, CDR1 GTSNPN and CDR2 SVGIG (reference sequence). The CDR3 region is CAWSVRQGAPPLHF. The CDR3 nucleotides are TGTGCCTGGAGTGTACGACAGGGGGCTCCACCCCTCCACTTT.

This clone was counted a single time. The J gene is TRBJ2-1, the V gene TRBV5-1, with D possibly matching TRBD2 (5 bases). Germline values: CDR1 SGHRS, CDR2 YFSETQ. Trimming removed 4 bases at V and 0 bases at J, with 20 bases between. There are 18 residues in the CDR3. The CDR3 protein is CASSPPGLGSSSYNEQFF. The CDR3 DNA sequence: TGCGCCAGCAGCCCCCCGGGATTAGGGTCAAGCTCCTACAATGAGCAGTTCTTC.

The CDR3 region has the DNA TGTGCCAGCAGCGCCTACTCGGGCAGGGATCGTGAGCAGTTCTTC. Residues: CASSAYSGRDREQFF. The chain carries TRBV9 and TRBJ2-1, with a possible D match to TRBD1 (5 bases). CDR3 length: 15 amino acids. Trimming cost V 3 bases and J 9 bases, with 19 bases left between them. Germline V gene lookup returns CDR1 SGDLS and CDR2 YYNGEE.

This chain links TRBV6-2 or TRBV6-3 with TRBJ2-3; possibly TRBD1 for D (5 bases). V lost 6 bases, J lost 7 bases, and 14 bases lay in between. CDR1 MNHEY and CDR2 SVGEGT come from the germline V gene. The CDR3 length is 13 residues. CDR3 sequence (DNA): TGTGCCAGCAGCTCGACTGGGGCCCATACGCAGTATTTT. Amino acids: CASSSTGAHTQYF.

The CDR3 DNA sequence: TGTGCCAGTACGGCCGGACAGGTCTTTAGCAATCAGCCCCAGCATTTT. Its protein product is CASTAGQVFSNQPQHF. The chain is built from TRBV19 and TRBJ1-5; 7 bases match TRBD1. The CDR3 totals 16 residues. The V and J ends lost 7 bases and 0 bases, in that order; junction bases with no gene match: 9. Looked up from germline, CDR1 is LNHDA and CDR2 is SQIVND (reference sequence).

The chain recombines TRBV19 with TRBJ2-5; a possible D gene is TRBD1 (6 bases). The CDR3 length is 13 residues. Trimming pared 6 bases from V and 5 bases from J, leaving 13 bases between. Germline CDR1 LNHDA, CDR2 SQIVND (reference sequence). CDR3 nucleotide sequence: TGTGCCAGTAGCCAAGGGGGTTTGGAGACCCAGTACTTC. Translated, it gives CASSQGGLETQYF.